The 3 T cell receptor beta chains presented below share a single source sample, sequenced in a study of identical twins. TCRdb processed the 5' RACE reads anew with MiXCR; each CDR3 protein has one entry. The sample includes some 790,000 distinct CDR3 sequences, about 20% of them seen just once. This same sample was also taken into another study, of T cells expressing NK-cell markers.

Input material: PBMCs. These receptors came from a woman aged 18-30 years in good health.

The V and J genes are TRBV7-9 and TRBJ2-7, with D unresolved. V was trimmed by 0 bases and J by 6 bases, leaving 12 bases between them. This CDR3 comprises 14 residues. Germline CDR1 and CDR2: SEHNR and FQNEAQ (reference sequence). The CDR3: CASSLAGPFGEQYF. The CDR3 region has the DNA TGTGCCAGCAGCTTAGCGGGTCCCTTCGGCGAGCAGTACTTC.

This clonotype has ten or more counts. The rearrangement joins TRBV12-3 or TRBV12-4 to TRBJ2-3; 8 bases line up with TRBD1. The CDR3 has 14 amino acids. The trim removed 6 bases at V and 1 base at J, leaving 3 bases unmatched. The CDR3 bases are TGTGCCAGCAGGCTGACAGGGGGCACAGATACGCAGTATTTT. It translates to CASRLTGGTDTQYF.

This clonotype has ten or more counts. The chain employs TRBV10-3 and TRBJ2-2, with D perhaps TRBD1 (5 bases). The germline CDR1 and CDR2 sequences are ENHRY and SYGVKD. There are 14 residues in the CDR3. Trimming cost V 4 bases and J 6 bases, with 12 bases left between them. Here the CDR3 DNA reads TGTGCCATCAGTGGGACAAGGTCTGCCGGGGAGCTGTTTTTT. Translation: CAISGTRSAGELFF.